This TCR beta chain was identified in a study of blood T cell repertoires in COVID-19. At the level of the study: T cells, B-cell-depleted T cells, or PBMCs supplied cDNA or gDNA.

V was clipped by 5 bases and J by 4 bases, with 11 bases between them. This CDR3 has 13 residues. Only in-frame clones appear in the TCRdb table, and some are missing; sequencing was by immunoSEQ multiplex PCR. The sample carries 110,000 to 150,000 clones, roughly 80% recorded once. Sequencing input: peripheral blood. The rearrangement joins TRBV12-3 or TRBV12-4 to TRBJ2-5; D might be TRBD2 (5 bases). This receptor was taken from a woman of 80 years or more with acute or convalescent COVID-19. The CDR3 bases are TGTGCCAGCAGTCCACCCGGGGTAGAGACCCAGTACTTC. Amino acids: CASSPPGVETQYF.